This is a list of T cell receptor beta chains from one sample in a study of CD8 T cells in Susac syndrome. TCRdb re-called the immunoSEQ multiplex PCR reads with MiXCR, one entry per CDR3 protein. The sample carries around 90,000 distinct CDR3 sequences, approximately 96% recorded once. Sequences were obtained from CD8+ T cells from PBMCs. The source is a human donor with Susac syndrome. Each CDR3 is given with its conserved first and last residue. The D gene is left open where the match is weak. The size of a clone is reported for some rows only, either as once, few or many, or as a class for expanded clones.

J	V	D	size	CDR3	DNA
TRBJ2-7	TRBV11-3	.	.	CASTVVGHFYEQYF	TGTGCCAGCACCGTAGTGGGACACTTCTACGAGCAGTACTTC
TRBJ2-6	TRBV12-3/TRBV12-4	.	.	CASSLGSLLSGANVLTF	TGTGCCAGCAGTTTGGGCAGCCTACTCTCTGGGGCCAACGTCCTGACTTTC
TRBJ2-7	TRBV6-2/TRBV6-3	.	.	CASSLPSYEQYF	TGTGCCAGCAGTCTCCCTAGCTACGAGCAGTACTTC
TRBJ1-1	TRBV7-2	.	.	CASSLEGDSAFF	TGTGCCAGCAGCTTGGAGGGGGATTCAGCTTTCTTT
TRBJ1-1	TRBV18	.	.	CASSPASYTEAFF	TGTGCCAGCTCACCAGCGTCCTACACTGAAGCTTTCTTT
TRBJ2-5	TRBV13	TRBD2	.	CASSPGLAVETQYF	TGTGCCAGCAGCCCGGGACTAGCTGTAGAGACCCAGTACTTC
TRBJ1-5	TRBV5-1	.	.	CASSRAGGNQPQHF	TGCGCCAGCAGCCGGGCAGGGGGCAATCAGCCCCAGCATTTT
TRBJ2-7	TRBV20-1	.	once	CSASLLGARYEQYF	TGCAGTGCTAGTCTTTTGGGGGCACGCTACGAGCAGTACTTC
TRBJ2-1	TRBV5-6	.	.	CASSSSLGGSYNEQFF	TGTGCCAGCAGCTCCTCTCTTGGGGGGTCCTACAATGAGCAGTTCTTC
TRBJ2-3	TRBV27	TRBD2	.	CASSYGTSGEGVGTDTQYF	TGTGCCAGCAGTTATGGGACTAGCGGGGAGGGGGTCGGCACAGATACGCAGTATTTT
TRBJ1-1	TRBV3-1	TRBD1	.	CASSQGQGRAFF	TGTGCCAGCAGCCAAGGACAGGGCCGAGCTTTCTTT
TRBJ1-2	TRBV6-5	TRBD1	.	CASSYSREGAIGYTF	TGTGCCAGCAGTTACTCGAGAGAGGGGGCGATTGGCTACACCTTC
TRBJ2-1	TRBV10-3	TRBD2	.	CAIATSGGREQFF	TGTGCCATCGCGACTAGCGGGGGGCGTGAGCAGTTCTTC
TRBJ2-7	TRBV5-1	TRBD1	.	CASSIGTGNGEQYF	TGCGCCAGCAGCATCGGGACAGGGAACGGCGAGCAGTACTTC
TRBJ1-1	TRBV7-9	.	.	CASSLSEAMGSEAFF	TGTGCCAGCAGCTTGAGCGAGGCTATGGGGAGTGAAGCTTTCTTT
TRBJ1-1	TRBV6-5	.	.	CASSYEGGLNTEAFF	TGTGCCAGCAGTTACGAGGGGGGGCTGAACACTGAAGCTTTCTTT
TRBJ2-1	TRBV6-2/TRBV6-3	TRBD1	.	CASNTDREPNEQFF	TGTGCCAGCAATACCGACAGGGAACCCAATGAGCAGTTCTTC
TRBJ1-6	TRBV6-5	.	.	CASSYVGSVGNSPLHF	TGTGCCAGCAGTTATGTCGGCAGCGTTGGGAATTCACCCCTCCACTTT
TRBJ1-1	TRBV6-5	TRBD1	.	CASSTDRGQNTEAFF	TGTGCCAGCAGTACGGACAGGGGGCAGAACACTGAAGCTTTCTTT
TRBJ1-1	TRBV12-3/TRBV12-4	TRBD1	.	CASSTGGEAFF	TGTGCCAGCAGTACAGGGGGTGAAGCTTTCTTT
TRBJ2-1	TRBV29-1	TRBD1	.	CSVDRRTGGNEQFF	TGCAGCGTTGATCGAAGGACAGGGGGCAATGAGCAGTTCTTC
TRBJ1-1	TRBV5-4	.	.	CASSWEMNTEAFF	TGTGCCAGCAGCTGGGAGATGAACACTGAAGCTTTCTTT
TRBJ1-2	TRBV20-1	.	.	CSARAPGEKGYGYTF	TGCAGTGCTAGAGCCCCAGGGGAGAAGGGCTATGGCTACACCTTC
TRBJ2-5	TRBV3-1	TRBD2	.	CASSPRWEGLQETQYF	TGTGCCAGCAGCCCCCGCTGGGAGGGACTGCAAGAGACCCAGTACTTC
TRBJ2-5	TRBV5-1	.	.	CASSLGQAGTQYF	TGCGCCAGCAGCTTGGGACAGGCCGGGACCCAGTACTTC
TRBJ2-1	TRBV30	.	.	CAWSGPGAGGYNEQFF	TGTGCCTGGAGTGGGCCGGGGGCCGGGGGGTACAATGAGCAGTTCTTC
TRBJ1-5	TRBV7-3	.	few	CASSLSGDSNQPQHF	TGTGCCAGCAGCTTGTCAGGGGACAGCAATCAGCCCCAGCATTTT
TRBJ2-5	TRBV5-1	.	.	CASSQEGTYKETQYF	TGCGCCAGCAGCCAGGAGGGGACCTACAAAGAGACCCAGTACTTC
TRBJ1-1	TRBV4-3	.	.	CASSLRGGTEAFF	TGCGCCAGCAGCCTAAGGGGGGGAACTGAAGCTTTCTTT
TRBJ2-7	TRBV12-3/TRBV12-4	.	.	CASSFTSEQYF	TGTGCCAGCAGCTTTACCTCCGAGCAGTACTTC
TRBJ1-2	TRBV4-2	.	.	CASSQYTGYTF	TGTGCCAGCAGCCAATACACCGGCTACACCTTC
TRBJ1-5	TRBV12-3/TRBV12-4	.	.	CASSSRDGNQPQHF	TGTGCCAGCAGTTCCCGGGACGGTAATCAGCCCCAGCATTTT
TRBJ1-1	TRBV21-1	.	.	CARAPRVPNTEAFF	TGTGCCAGGGCACCGCGAGTGCCGAACACTGAAGCTTTCTTT
TRBJ1-4	TRBV9	.	.	CASSPSGPATNEKLFF	TGTGCCAGCAGCCCCAGCGGACCTGCAACTAATGAAAAACTGTTTTTT
TRBJ1-1	TRBV5-4	.	.	CASSHVGGEVDNTEAFF	TGTGCCAGCAGCCATGTTGGGGGAGAGGTAGATAACACTGAAGCTTTCTTT
TRBJ2-7	TRBV28	.	.	CASSFGDSYEQYF	TGTGCCAGCAGTTTTGGGGATTCCTACGAGCAGTACTTC
TRBJ1-2	TRBV29-1	.	.	CSVAEYYGYTF	TGCAGCGTTGCCGAATACTATGGCTACACCTTC
TRBJ2-7	TRBV20-1	.	.	CSVRFGGPPSYEQYF	TGCAGTGTTCGATTCGGGGGCCCTCCATCCTACGAGCAGTACTTC
TRBJ2-2	TRBV9	TRBD1	.	CASSPRQGASGELFF	TGTGCCAGCAGCCCGCGACAGGGGGCCTCCGGGGAGCTGTTTTTT
TRBJ2-7	TRBV29-1	.	.	CSVEGSKGQAYEQYF	TGCAGCGTTGAAGGGTCCAAGGGGCAGGCCTACGAGCAGTACTTC
TRBJ2-3	TRBV29-1	.	.	CSVGGGPGDTQYF	TGCAGCGTTGGGGGGGGCCCCGGAGATACGCAGTATTTT
TRBJ1-1	TRBV20-1	TRBD1	.	CSASYQGVPEAFF	TGCAGTGCTAGCTACCAGGGGGTTCCTGAAGCTTTCTTT
TRBJ2-7	TRBV15	TRBD1	.	CATSKEGQGAYEQYF	TGTGCCACCAGCAAAGAGGGCCAGGGGGCCTACGAGCAGTACTTC
TRBJ1-5	TRBV2	.	.	CASSVERQNQPQHF	TGTGCCAGCAGTGTCGAACGGCAAAATCAGCCCCAGCATTTT
TRBJ1-4	TRBV4-3	.	.	CASSQNIDGATNEKLFF	TGCGCCAGCAGCCAAAACATAGACGGTGCAACTAATGAAAAACTGTTTTTT
TRBJ1-1	TRBV5-1	TRBD1	.	CASSFGAGGENTEAFF	TGCGCCAGCAGCTTTGGGGCAGGGGGCGAGAACACTGAAGCTTTCTTT
TRBJ1-4	TRBV20-1	TRBD1	.	CSATSGTGEEKLFF	TGCAGTGCTACTTCCGGGACAGGGGAGGAAAAACTGTTTTTT
TRBJ2-2	TRBV6-5	.	.	CASSYGARLTNTGELFF	TGTGCCAGCAGTTATGGGGCAAGACTGACAAACACCGGGGAGCTGTTTTTT
TRBJ2-5	TRBV29-1	.	.	CSHQGLGKTQYF	TGCAGCCACCAAGGACTTGGGAAGACCCAGTACTTC
TRBJ1-1	TRBV6-2/TRBV6-3	.	.	CASSYGRDTEAFF	TGTGCCAGCAGTTACGGACGGGACACTGAAGCTTTCTTT
TRBJ1-3	TRBV9	.	.	CASSFARQGAGNTIYF	TGTGCCAGCAGCTTCGCGCGGCAGGGTGCTGGAAACACCATATATTTT
TRBJ2-3	TRBV12-3/TRBV12-4	TRBD2	.	CASSSSGGAPDTQYF	TGTGCCAGCAGTTCTAGCGGGGGGGCCCCAGATACGCAGTATTTT
TRBJ1-4	TRBV2	TRBD1	.	CASSHPLPGQANEKLFF	TGTGCCAGCAGTCACCCATTACCGGGACAGGCTAATGAAAAACTGTTTTTT
TRBJ2-5	TRBV3-1	TRBD2	.	CASGSGGLGETQYF	TGTGCCAGCGGTAGCGGGGGCCTGGGGGAGACCCAGTACTTC
TRBJ2-1	TRBV7-9	.	.	CASRSAGHEQFF	TGTGCCAGCAGGTCCGCCGGGCATGAGCAGTTCTTC